Presented here are 6 T cell receptor beta chains from one specimen sequenced in a study of shared clonotypes between healthy human individuals. Clones were sequenced by immunoSEQ multiplex PCR, and TCRdb holds only the in-frame ones, with some missing. The data contain about 2,500,000 clones, 85% to 95% of them singletons. Specimen: naive CD4+ T cells sorted from blood. The subset here: CD45RA+ positively selected. These receptors all come from a man between 18 and 29 years old in good health.

The genes are TRBV15 and TRBJ2-5, with D possibly TRBD2 on 6 matching bases. Germline CDR1 is LNHNV and CDR2 is YYDKDF (reference sequence). V lost 3 bases and J 4 bases, leaving 15 bases between the germline ends. The CDR3 loop spans 15 amino acids. CDR3 DNA: TGTGCCACCAGCAGTCGGAGGGGTAGCGGAGAGACCCAGTACTTC. Protein sequence: CATSSRRGSGETQYF.

The chain is built from TRBV7-3 and TRBJ2-2; 8 bases fit TRBD2. V was pared by 2 bases and J by 6 bases, with 5 bases of the junction left unmatched. This CDR3 contains 15 residues. Germline CDR1 is SGHTA and CDR2 is FQGTGA. CDR3 region: CASSLFAGGPGELFF. The DNA of the CDR3 is TGTGCCAGCAGCTTATTTGCGGGGGGACCCGGGGAGCTGTTTTTT.

This clone was picked up a small number of times. This sample includes further DNA sequences coding for the same CDR3. The CDR3 DNA follows: TGTGCCAGCTCAGCCGACAGGGCTAACTATGGCTACACCTTC. This gives the protein CASSADRANYGYTF. The genes are TRBV18 and TRBJ1-2; 7 bases map to TRBD1. With V trimmed by 5 bases and J by 0 bases, 3 bases remained unmatched. Germline V gene sequence: CDR1 KGHSH, CDR2 LQKENI. The CDR3 is 14 residues long.

A word on this clone: Additional DNA sequences in this sample encode the identical CDR3. This chain links TRBV5-1 with TRBJ2-7, with 10 bases identical to TRBD2. CDR3 length: 13 amino acids. Germline CDR1 SGHRS, CDR2 YFSETQ. The junction had 1 base not matched to a gene; V was cut back by 5 bases and J by 2 bases. This CDR3 is CASRLAGPYEQYF. For the CDR3, the DNA is TGCGCCAGCAGACTAGCGGGGCCCTACGAGCAGTACTTC.

This clone was found once. The chain combines TRBV30 with TRBJ2-5; a possible D gene is TRBD2 (6 bases). The V end lost 5 bases, the J end lost 3 bases, and 10 bases lay between the germline ends. CDR1 and CDR2 (germline): GTSNPN, SVGIG (reference sequence). The CDR3 is made up of 12 amino acids. The CDR3 DNA reads TGTGCCTGGGGGATAGCGGAAGAGACCCAGTACTTC. Protein: CAWGIAEETQYF.

This chain connects TRBV10-3 to TRBJ2-5; 8 bases are a match to TRBD1. There are 15 residues in the CDR3. Looked up from germline, CDR1 is ENHRY and CDR2 is SYGVKD. Unmatched junction bases numbered 10, after V lost 5 bases and J lost 5 bases. The CDR3 sequence is CAISPLDRARETQYF. The CDR3 DNA is TGTGCCATCAGTCCTTTGGACAGGGCAAGGGAGACCCAGTACTTC.